These T cell receptor beta chains were read from a single sample in a study of cytomegalovirus exposure and HLA in healthy donors. The data were produced by immunoSEQ multiplex PCR, yet TCRdb's version contains in-frame clones alone and is incomplete. The data hold around 90,000 clones, with around 73% observed a single time. Specimen: PBMCs. The origin of the receptors is a woman between 40 and 50 years old in good health and CMV-seronegative. Both conserved end residues are part of each CDR3. The order of the fields is V gene, clone size, J gene, CDR3 protein. Size tells how often a clone was seen (once, few, many) or the class of an expanded clone, and some rows leave it out.

V: TRBV4-2
size: -
J: TRBJ2-1
CDR3: CASSQAHSGAEYNEQFF

V: TRBV28
size: once
J: TRBJ1-2
CDR3: CASSLVGTGFGYTF

V: TRBV28
size: few
J: TRBJ2-1
CDR3: CASLRVTGAGNEQFF

V: TRBV4-2
size: -
J: TRBJ2-4
CDR3: CASSQEGTGGIRNIQYF

V: TRBV10-3
size: -
J: TRBJ2-7
CDR3: CAISGQNEQYF

V: TRBV9
size: -
J: TRBJ1-2
CDR3: CASSVAPVPNYGYTF

V: TRBV15
size: -
J: TRBJ2-7
CDR3: CATSRDRVTSYEQYF

V: TRBV7-9
size: -
J: TRBJ1-2
CDR3: CASSLLQGGYTF

V: TRBV28
size: -
J: TRBJ1-3
CDR3: CVTTLGQGSFGNTIYF

V: TRBV6-1
size: -
J: TRBJ1-3
CDR3: CASRAQISGNTIYF

V: TRBV6-1
size: -
J: TRBJ1-1
CDR3: CASRLQGIMNTEAFF

V: TRBV7-9
size: -
J: TRBJ2-2
CDR3: CASSLALRQANTGELFF

V: TRBV10-3
size: -
J: TRBJ2-7
CDR3: CAISESRLAGGYEQYF

V: TRBV27
size: -
J: TRBJ1-1
CDR3: CASSLGRDRENTEAFF

V: TRBV14
size: -
J: TRBJ2-1
CDR3: CASSLLTSGRAREQFF

V: TRBV30
size: -
J: TRBJ1-5
CDR3: CAWSRVPLWPQHF

V: TRBV2
size: -
J: TRBJ1-1
CDR3: CASSDSLPGIEAFF

V: TRBV21-1
size: few
J: TRBJ2-7
CDR3: CASSTKRSGEQYF

V: TRBV6-1
size: once
J: TRBJ1-5
CDR3: CAVLINSNQPQHF

V: TRBV7-6
size: -
J: TRBJ1-1
CDR3: CASSLASDITGGGAFF

V: TRBV6-1
size: -
J: TRBJ1-5
CDR3: CASSEVAGANSNQPQHF

V: TRBV28
size: once
J: TRBJ2-7
CDR3: CASSLSSYEQYF